This T cell receptor beta chain was recovered during a study of T cell repertoires in cytomegalovirus infection (dated by TCRdb to between 2017 and 2020). In the study overall: Alongside well-studied HLA-B-restricted epitopes, the peptide stimulations were aimed at recently identified HLA-C-restricted CMV epitopes, whose presentation resists viral immunomodulation. Donor HLA type was relevant to the analysis, as public TCR beta signatures indicated carriage of CMV infection together with the matching HLA type.

Overall study outcomes, separate from this receptor: In both this cohort and an independent roughly 330-donor cohort, the cumulative frequency of public TCR beta family members distinguished carriers of CMV infection plus the relevant HLA type. The ex vivo response was dominated by HLA-C-restricted CMV-specific TCR beta clonotypes, which also provided the single most frequent clonotype in two of eight donors.

The meaning of the sample's treatment or condition label: in vitro stimulation with specific CMV peptide epitopes to enrich CMV-specific T cells. Counted from cysteine to phenylalanine, this CDR3 has 14 amino acids. Only CDR3 DNA is held: 42 bases, read in frame from base 1. V is pruned by 8 bases and J by 3 bases, leaving 11 bases of the junction without a gene match. Reads for this sample came from an Illumina HiSeq 1500. Starting from the raw public reads, TCRdb applied fastp trimming at Q25, assembled clones with MiXCR and retained in-frame beta chains. CDR3 protein sequences are deduplicated, and each keeps its most common genes and DNA. The sample includes more than 300,000 distinct CDR3 sequences, with roughly 36% observed a single time. The ten largest account for 13% of the sample. As to this clonotype: Its antigen is unknown. No base-level quality is on record; no much larger clone is a single base apart.

The input for sequencing was cultured PBMCs, taken from culture after CMV antigen stimulation. This clonotype was obtained from a human donor in good health (CMV status not recorded). Some clones in this sample may be carry-over from other donors' samples. The sequence joins TRBV5-3 to TRBJ2-7; 7 of the junction bases match TRBD1. TRBV5-3 is annotated as an ORF whose role is uncertain. The CDR3 loop reads CASSRRDSVYEQYF. Here is the DNA: TGTGCCAGCAGTCGCCGGGACAGTGTCTACGAGCAGTACTTC.